This is a list of T cell receptor beta chains from one sample in a study of shared clonotypes between healthy human individuals. The table came from immunoSEQ multiplex PCR; TCRdb's copy has only in-frame clones and leaves some out. This sample yields just over 2,000,000 clones, of which 90% to 95% are seen a single time; more than 0.1% belongs to the top ten. The specimen sequenced was naive CD4+ T cells sorted from blood. The receptors stem from a man between 18 and 35 years old in good health. Both conserved end residues are part of each CDR3. A D gene is named only where the DNA matches it firmly. Only part of the rows carry a size: once, few, many, or a class if the clone is expanded.

j_gene: TRBJ1-3; abundance: NA; d_gene: NA; v_gene: TRBV30; CDR3nt: TGTGCCTGGAGTGTCCGCAGGGATGCTGGAAACACCATATATTTT; CDR3aa: CAWSVRRDAGNTIYF
j_gene: TRBJ1-4; abundance: NA; d_gene: NA; v_gene: TRBV18; CDR3nt: TGTGCCAGCTCACCGCCGGGTCTCAATGAAAAACTGTTTTTT; CDR3aa: CASSPPGLNEKLFF
j_gene: TRBJ2-2; abundance: NA; d_gene: TRBD1; v_gene: TRBV7-6; CDR3nt: TGTGCCAGCAGCTTAGGCCAGGGGGCCACCGGGGAGCTGTTTTTT; CDR3aa: CASSLGQGATGELFF
j_gene: TRBJ1-5; abundance: NA; d_gene: NA; v_gene: TRBV6-6; CDR3nt: TGTGCCAGCGGGGCATACAATCAGCCCCAGCATTTT; CDR3aa: CASGAYNQPQHF
j_gene: TRBJ2-2; abundance: NA; d_gene: TRBD1; v_gene: TRBV6-6; CDR3nt: TGTGCCAGCAGTTTTTTACAGGGGGACACCGGGGAGCTGTTTTTT; CDR3aa: CASSFLQGDTGELFF
j_gene: TRBJ2-1; abundance: NA; d_gene: NA; v_gene: TRBV2; CDR3nt: TGTGCCAGCAGTGAGTTCCCTTCAGTGAGCTCCTACAATGAGCAGTTCTTC; CDR3aa: CASSEFPSVSSYNEQFF
j_gene: TRBJ1-3; abundance: NA; d_gene: NA; v_gene: TRBV19; CDR3nt: TGTGCCAGTAGGGCGGGAGAGAAGATGAACACCATATATTTT; CDR3aa: CASRAGEKMNTIYF
j_gene: TRBJ2-2; abundance: NA; d_gene: NA; v_gene: TRBV2; CDR3nt: TGTGCCAGCAGTCTAGATTCGGCCGGGGAGCTGTTTTTT; CDR3aa: CASSLDSAGELFF
j_gene: TRBJ2-7; abundance: NA; d_gene: NA; v_gene: TRBV10-3; CDR3nt: TGTGCCATCAGTGAGTCGATTTACGAGCAGTACTTC; CDR3aa: CAISESIYEQYF
j_gene: TRBJ2-2; abundance: NA; d_gene: NA; v_gene: TRBV7-9; CDR3nt: TGTGCCAGCAGCCCGCCGATGGGGCGTTGGGTCACCGGGGAGCTGTTTTTT; CDR3aa: CASSPPMGRWVTGELFF
j_gene: TRBJ2-2; abundance: NA; d_gene: NA; v_gene: TRBV6-6; CDR3nt: TGTGCCAGCAGTTACGGGACCTCGAACACCGGGGAGCTGTTTTTT; CDR3aa: CASSYGTSNTGELFF
j_gene: TRBJ1-2; abundance: once; d_gene: NA; v_gene: TRBV19; CDR3nt: TGTGCCAGTAGTTTGACAGTTTTATCCTTTAACTATGGCTACACCTTC; CDR3aa: CASSLTVLSFNYGYTF
j_gene: TRBJ2-7; abundance: once; d_gene: NA; v_gene: TRBV11-1; CDR3nt: TGTGCCAGCAGCTTACGGAATACCCCCTACGAGCAGTACTTC; CDR3aa: CASSLRNTPYEQYF
j_gene: TRBJ2-3; abundance: NA; d_gene: NA; v_gene: TRBV7-8; CDR3nt: TGTGCCAGCAGTCGACGGGCGGAACCCACAGATACGCAGTATTTT; CDR3aa: CASSRRAEPTDTQYF
j_gene: TRBJ1-3; abundance: NA; d_gene: NA; v_gene: TRBV11-2; CDR3nt: TGTGCCAGCAGCCTGGACGTAGGCTCTGGAAACACCATATATTTT; CDR3aa: CASSLDVGSGNTIYF
j_gene: TRBJ2-7; abundance: NA; d_gene: TRBD1; v_gene: TRBV13; CDR3nt: TGTGCCAGCCTAAGGGGAGGACAGGGTCCCTACGAGCAGTACTTC; CDR3aa: CASLRGGQGPYEQYF
j_gene: TRBJ2-1; abundance: NA; d_gene: TRBD1; v_gene: TRBV15; CDR3nt: TGTGCCACCAGTGAGGGACAGGGATCCTACAATGAGCAGTTCTTC; CDR3aa: CATSEGQGSYNEQFF
j_gene: TRBJ1-6; abundance: NA; d_gene: TRBD1; v_gene: TRBV14; CDR3nt: TGTGCCAGCAGCCGGACAGGTGAAAAATCACCCCTCCACTTT; CDR3aa: CASSRTGEKSPLHF
j_gene: TRBJ1-2; abundance: NA; d_gene: NA; v_gene: TRBV19; CDR3nt: TGTGCCAGTAGTGGGGATACAGGGCTGCTACGTGGCTACACCTTC; CDR3aa: CASSGDTGLLRGYTF
j_gene: TRBJ2-7; abundance: NA; d_gene: NA; v_gene: TRBV19; CDR3nt: TGTGCCAGTAGTATGCAGGGGTCCACCTACGAGCAGTACTTC; CDR3aa: CASSMQGSTYEQYF
j_gene: TRBJ1-2; abundance: NA; d_gene: TRBD1; v_gene: TRBV10-1; CDR3nt: TGCGCCATCTCCGGGACAGCTAACTATGGCTACACCTTC; CDR3aa: CAISGTANYGYTF
j_gene: TRBJ1-2; abundance: NA; d_gene: TRBD1; v_gene: TRBV28; CDR3nt: TGTGCCAGCAGTTTGGGGGACAGGGCTAACTATGGCTACACCTTC; CDR3aa: CASSLGDRANYGYTF
j_gene: TRBJ2-7; abundance: NA; d_gene: NA; v_gene: TRBV2; CDR3nt: TGTGCCAGCAGAACGATTCTGGGGGGCACTTGGAACTACGAGCAGTACTTC; CDR3aa: CASRTILGGTWNYEQYF
j_gene: TRBJ2-7; abundance: NA; d_gene: NA; v_gene: TRBV28; CDR3nt: TGTGCCAGCAGTTTCGGGCAGCTGGAGCAGTACTTC; CDR3aa: CASSFGQLEQYF
j_gene: TRBJ1-2; abundance: NA; d_gene: NA; v_gene: TRBV19; CDR3nt: TGTGCCAGTAGTCCCGGACGAATAAGCCCCTATGGCTACACCTTC; CDR3aa: CASSPGRISPYGYTF
j_gene: TRBJ2-3; abundance: NA; d_gene: NA; v_gene: TRBV10-3; CDR3nt: TGTGCCATCAGTAACAGACAGAGCACAGATACGCAGTATTTT; CDR3aa: CAISNRQSTDTQYF
j_gene: TRBJ1-1; abundance: few; d_gene: NA; v_gene: TRBV6-1; CDR3nt: TGTGCCAGCAGGGCACGCTCTCCAATGAACACTGAAGCTTTCTTT; CDR3aa: CASRARSPMNTEAFF
j_gene: TRBJ2-7; abundance: NA; d_gene: NA; v_gene: TRBV5-6; CDR3nt: TGTGCCAGCACCGAGACAGGTCGCTACGAGCAGTACTTC; CDR3aa: CASTETGRYEQYF
j_gene: TRBJ2-7; abundance: NA; d_gene: NA; v_gene: TRBV6-4; CDR3nt: TGTGCCAGCAGCTACGAAAGGGGGAAATACGAGCAGTACTTC; CDR3aa: CASSYERGKYEQYF
j_gene: TRBJ2-5; abundance: NA; d_gene: NA; v_gene: TRBV6-6; CDR3nt: TGTGCCAGCAGTTACTCGGGGGGCGGTGAGACCCAGTACTTC; CDR3aa: CASSYSGGGETQYF
j_gene: TRBJ1-4; abundance: NA; d_gene: NA; v_gene: TRBV9; CDR3nt: TGTGCCAGCAGCGGGACCGGAGGATTCAATGAAAAACTGTTTTTT; CDR3aa: CASSGTGGFNEKLFF
j_gene: TRBJ1-6; abundance: NA; d_gene: NA; v_gene: TRBV7-2; CDR3nt: TGTGCCAGCACGCTAGGCGGGGGTAGATATAATTCACCCCTCCACTTT; CDR3aa: CASTLGGGRYNSPLHF
j_gene: TRBJ1-4; abundance: NA; d_gene: NA; v_gene: TRBV11-2; CDR3nt: TGTGCCAGCAGCTTAGTGGGCAGGGTTAGAACTAATGAAAAACTGTTTTTT; CDR3aa: CASSLVGRVRTNEKLFF